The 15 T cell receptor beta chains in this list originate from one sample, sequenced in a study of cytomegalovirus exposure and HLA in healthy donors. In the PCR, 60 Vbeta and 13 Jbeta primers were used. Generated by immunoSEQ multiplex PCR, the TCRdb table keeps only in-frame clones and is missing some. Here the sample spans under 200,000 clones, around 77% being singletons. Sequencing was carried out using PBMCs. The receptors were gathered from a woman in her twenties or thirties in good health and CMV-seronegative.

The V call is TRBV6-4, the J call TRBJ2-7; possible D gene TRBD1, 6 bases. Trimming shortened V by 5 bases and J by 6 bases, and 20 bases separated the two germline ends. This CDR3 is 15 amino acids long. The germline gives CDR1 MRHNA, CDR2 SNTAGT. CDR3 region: CASSPTTPTQGEQYF. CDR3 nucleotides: TGTGCCAGCAGTCCCACAACCCCCACACAGGGCGAGCAGTACTTC.

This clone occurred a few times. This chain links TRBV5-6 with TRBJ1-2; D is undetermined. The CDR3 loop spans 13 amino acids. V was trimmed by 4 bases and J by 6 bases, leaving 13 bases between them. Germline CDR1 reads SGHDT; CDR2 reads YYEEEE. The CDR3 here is CASSLGSLDGYTF. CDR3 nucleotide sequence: TGTGCCAGCAGCCTCGGGAGCTTGGATGGCTACACCTTC.

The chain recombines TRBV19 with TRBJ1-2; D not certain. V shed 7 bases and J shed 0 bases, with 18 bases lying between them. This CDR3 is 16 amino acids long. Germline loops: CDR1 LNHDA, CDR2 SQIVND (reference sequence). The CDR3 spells CASISVEEQTNYGYTF. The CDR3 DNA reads TGTGCCAGTATAAGTGTGGAAGAACAGACTAACTATGGCTACACCTTC.

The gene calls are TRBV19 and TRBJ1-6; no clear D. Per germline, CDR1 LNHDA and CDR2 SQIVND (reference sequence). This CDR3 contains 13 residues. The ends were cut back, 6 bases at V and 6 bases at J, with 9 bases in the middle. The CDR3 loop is CASRPGGNSPLHF. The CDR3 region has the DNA TGTGCCAGTAGACCGGGAGGTAATTCACCCCTCCACTTT.

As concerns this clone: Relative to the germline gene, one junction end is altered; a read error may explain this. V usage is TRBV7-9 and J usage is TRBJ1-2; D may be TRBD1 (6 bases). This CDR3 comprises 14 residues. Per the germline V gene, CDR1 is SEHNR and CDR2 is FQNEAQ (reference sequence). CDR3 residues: CSSSPGAVNYGYTF. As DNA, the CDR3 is TGTTCCAGCAGCCCAGGGGCTGTTAACTATGGCTACACCTTC.

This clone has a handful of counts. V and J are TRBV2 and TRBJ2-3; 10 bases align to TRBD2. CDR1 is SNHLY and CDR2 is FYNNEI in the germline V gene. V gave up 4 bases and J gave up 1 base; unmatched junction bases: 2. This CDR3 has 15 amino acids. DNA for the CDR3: TGTGCCAGCAGTGTACTAGCGGGGCGCACAGATACGCAGTATTTT. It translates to CASSVLAGRTDTQYF.

The CDR3 DNA sequence: TGTGCCAGCAGTGGAGACAGACAGACCTCCTACGAGCAGTACTTC. Translated: CASSGDRQTSYEQYF. This chain joins TRBV2 and TRBJ2-7, with a tentative D call TRBD1 (5 bases). Germline CDR1 is SNHLY and CDR2 is FYNNEI. Trimming shortened V by 4 bases and J by 0 bases, and 13 bases separated the two germline ends. This CDR3 comprises 15 residues.

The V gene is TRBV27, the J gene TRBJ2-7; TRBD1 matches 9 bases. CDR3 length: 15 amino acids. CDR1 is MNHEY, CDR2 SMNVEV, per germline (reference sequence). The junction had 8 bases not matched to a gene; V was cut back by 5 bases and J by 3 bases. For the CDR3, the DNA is TGTGCCAGCAGTCTGACCGGGACAGGGTACTACGAGCAGTACTTC. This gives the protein CASSLTGTGYYEQYF.

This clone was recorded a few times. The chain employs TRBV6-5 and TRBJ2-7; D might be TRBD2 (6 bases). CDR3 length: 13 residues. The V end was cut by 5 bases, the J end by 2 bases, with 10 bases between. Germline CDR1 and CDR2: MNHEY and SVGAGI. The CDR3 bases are TGTGCCAGCAGTCGGGAGACTACCTACGAGCAGTACTTC. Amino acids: CASSRETTYEQYF.

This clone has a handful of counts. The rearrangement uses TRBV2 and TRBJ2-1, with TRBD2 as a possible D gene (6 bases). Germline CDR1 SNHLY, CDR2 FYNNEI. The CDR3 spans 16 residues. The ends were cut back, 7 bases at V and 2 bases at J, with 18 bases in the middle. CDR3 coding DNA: TGTGCCAGCATCGGTGAGGCGGGGCCCGCCTACAATGAGCAGTTCTTC. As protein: CASIGEAGPAYNEQFF.

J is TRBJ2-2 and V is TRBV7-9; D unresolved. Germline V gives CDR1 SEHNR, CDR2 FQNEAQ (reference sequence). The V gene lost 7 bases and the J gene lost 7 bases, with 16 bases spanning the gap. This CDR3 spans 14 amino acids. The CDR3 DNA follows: TGTGCCAGCACTTTTTTGAGGCTGAACGGGGAGCTGTTTTTT. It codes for CASTFLRLNGELFF.

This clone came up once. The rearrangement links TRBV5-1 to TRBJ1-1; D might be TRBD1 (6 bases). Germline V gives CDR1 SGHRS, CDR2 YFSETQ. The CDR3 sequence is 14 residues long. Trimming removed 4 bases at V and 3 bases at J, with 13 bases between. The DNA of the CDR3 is TGCGCCAGCAGCCCCCAGGGGTCTGACACTGAAGCTTTCTTT. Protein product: CASSPQGSDTEAFF.

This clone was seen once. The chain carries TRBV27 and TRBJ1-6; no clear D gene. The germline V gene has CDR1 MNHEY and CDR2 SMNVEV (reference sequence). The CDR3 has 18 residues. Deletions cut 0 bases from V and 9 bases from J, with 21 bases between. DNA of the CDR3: TGTGCCAGCAGTTTATCTCTAGGCGCAAGAGACCGCGGTTCACCCCTCCACTTT. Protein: CASSLSLGARDRGSPLHF.

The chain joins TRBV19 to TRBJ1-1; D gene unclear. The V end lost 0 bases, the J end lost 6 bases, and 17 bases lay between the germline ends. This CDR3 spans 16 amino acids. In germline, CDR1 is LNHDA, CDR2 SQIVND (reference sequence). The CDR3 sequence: CASSIEGEGPRAEAFF. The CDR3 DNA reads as TGTGCCAGTAGTATAGAAGGTGAGGGCCCTAGGGCTGAAGCTTTCTTT.

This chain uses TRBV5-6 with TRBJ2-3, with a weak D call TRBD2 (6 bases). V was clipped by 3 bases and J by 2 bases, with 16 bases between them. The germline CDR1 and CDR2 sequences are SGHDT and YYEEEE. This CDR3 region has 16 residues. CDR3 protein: CASSSRTGTYTDTQYF. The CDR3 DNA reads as TGTGCCAGCAGCTCCCGAACCGGGACTTACACAGATACGCAGTATTTT.